The 22 T cell receptor beta chains in this list originate from one sample, sequenced in a study of blood T cell repertoires in COVID-19. Assay used: immunoSEQ multiplex PCR; TCRdb lists only in-frame clones, some missing. The table lists some 220,000 clones, around 85% of them singletons. Sequenced input: PBMCs or T cells enriched from blood (not recorded which). These receptors were taken from a woman in her 40s with acute COVID-19.

CDR3: CASRDQVPEAFF. The CDR3 DNA sequence: TGTGCCAGCAGAGACCAGGTTCCTGAAGCTTTCTTT. V usage is TRBV5-8 and J usage is TRBJ1-1; D gene unclear. This CDR3 has 12 amino acids. Per germline, CDR1 SGHTS and CDR2 YDEGEE. V was trimmed by 5 bases and J by 6 bases, leaving 11 bases between them.

V is TRBV7-9 and J is TRBJ2-7; the D gene is possibly TRBD1 (6 bases). This CDR3 is built from 16 residues. The germline V and J ends were trimmed by 0 bases and 7 bases, with 19 bases remaining between them. The germline CDR1 and CDR2 sequences are SEHNR and FQNEAQ (reference sequence). This CDR3 is CASSLAVVRGWEEQYF. The CDR3 DNA follows: TGTGCCAGCAGCTTAGCAGTGGTCAGGGGTTGGGAAGAGCAGTACTTC.

This sequence joins TRBV13 and TRBJ2-3; 9 nucleotides agree with TRBD2. CDR3 length: 19 amino acids. J gave up 0 bases and V 0 bases, and 10 bases lay outside the gene matches. The germline CDR1 and CDR2 sequences are PRHDT and FYEKMQ (reference sequence). CDR3 amino acids: CASSLGAAGGPRSTDTQYF. The DNA of the CDR3 is TGTGCCAGCAGCTTAGGGGCGGCGGGGGGGCCAAGAAGCACAGATACGCAGTATTTT.

The V and J genes are TRBV6-5 and TRBJ1-1, with D perhaps TRBD1 (6 bases). CDR3 size: 15 residues. V gave up 7 bases and J gave up 5 bases, with 20 bases separating them. The germline gives CDR1 MNHEY, CDR2 SVGAGI. The CDR3 region is CASTSHSGAPTEAFF. The DNA for the CDR3 is TGTGCCAGCACTAGCCATTCAGGGGCCCCTACTGAAGCTTTCTTT.

The V call is TRBV13, the J call TRBJ2-3; weak D call: TRBD2 (6 bases). CDR3 length equals 14 residues. Trimming shortened V by 7 bases and J by 0 bases, and 11 bases separated the two germline ends. Per germline, CDR1 PRHDT and CDR2 FYEKMQ (reference sequence). CDR3 nucleotides: TGTGCCAGCACCGCCGGGACTAGCACAGATACGCAGTATTTT. This codes for CASTAGTSTDTQYF.

A word on this clone: One junction end disagrees with the germline gene, perhaps due to a read error. The CDR3 region is CASRLGQDGELFF. In nucleotides, the CDR3 is TGTGCCAGCAGATTAGGACAGGACGGGGAGCTGTTTTTT. J is TRBJ2-2 and V is TRBV7-9; 7 bases agree with TRBD1. The germline CDR1 and CDR2 sequences are SEHNR and FQNEAQ (reference sequence). The length of the CDR3 is 13 residues.

The count of this clone is one. V usage is TRBV28 and J usage is TRBJ1-4, with D possibly TRBD1 on 6 matching bases. The CDR3 has 15 amino acids. Deletions cut 2 bases from V and 3 bases from J, with 10 bases between. Germline V CDR1 and CDR2: MDHEN, SYDVKM. The CDR3 region is CASSLQGTSNEKLFF. The CDR3 DNA follows: TGTGCCAGCAGTTTACAGGGGACCTCTAATGAAAAACTGTTTTTT. The full variable domain, in which reference TRBV28 and TRBJ1-4 provide the parts outside the CDR3, is DVKVTQSSRYLVKRTGEKVFLECVQDMDHENMFWYRQDPGLGLRLIYFSYDVKMKEKGDIPEGYSVSREKKERFSLILESASTNQTSMYLCASSLQGTSNEKLFFGSGTQLSVL.

The chain couples TRBV19 to TRBJ2-5; 8 nucleotides agree with TRBD2. The CDR3 extends over 14 amino acids. The junction had 4 bases not matched to a gene; V was cut back by 5 bases and J by 2 bases. In germline, CDR1 is LNHDA, CDR2 SQIVND (reference sequence). This chain's CDR3 is CASSVVAGQETQYF. The CDR3, as DNA: TGTGCCAGTAGTGTGGTAGCGGGACAAGAGACCCAGTACTTC.

The chain employs TRBV5-1 and TRBJ2-7; TRBD1 matches at 7 bases. The V gene end was trimmed by 4 bases and the J gene end by 7 bases; junction bases not matched to a gene: 11. Germline V gives CDR1 SGHRS, CDR2 YFSETQ. CDR3 length: 14 residues. For the CDR3, the DNA is TGCGCCAGCAGCCAGGAGACAGGGTTCAGGGAGCAGTACTTC. Its translation: CASSQETGFREQYF.

This clone was seen only a few times. V usage is TRBV25-1 and J usage is TRBJ2-5; a weak D match, TRBD2 (5 bases). V was shortened by 3 bases and J by 2 bases, with 7 bases between the two germline ends. This CDR3 spans 13 amino acids. Germline V lookup: CDR1 MGHDK, CDR2 SYGVNS. CDR3 protein: CASSDTRQETQYF. The CDR3 DNA reads TGTGCCAGCAGTGATACTAGACAAGAGACCCAGTACTTC.

The chain couples TRBV3-1 (or the pseudogene TRBV3-2) to TRBJ1-2; D unresolved. V was pared by 4 bases and J by 4 bases, with 10 bases between. This CDR3 is 13 amino acids long. CDR1 is LGHDT and CDR2 is YNNKEL in the germline V gene (reference sequence). The CDR3 sequence: CASSLRSSYGYTF. CDR3 DNA: TGTGCCAGCAGCCTCAGGTCCAGCTATGGCTACACCTTC.

This clone was seen a single time. J is TRBJ2-7 and V is TRBV25-1, with D perhaps TRBD1 (5 bases). The CDR3 consists of 11 residues. V was trimmed by 4 bases and J by 10 bases, leaving 11 bases between them. Germline CDR1 and CDR2: MGHDK and SYGVNS. The CDR3 spells CASSAADSQYF. DNA for the CDR3: TGTGCCAGCAGTGCGGCCGACAGTCAGTACTTC.

In nucleotides, the CDR3 is TGTGCCTGTAGTATGAGCTATGGCTACACCTTC. Protein product: CACSMSYGYTF. The rearrangement joins TRBV30 to TRBJ1-2; D is unresolved. Per germline, CDR1 GTSNPN and CDR2 SVGIG (reference sequence). V dropped 6 bases and J dropped 4 bases, with 9 bases sitting between them. The CDR3 runs to 11 residues.

The V gene is TRBV6-5, the J gene TRBJ2-1; D possibly corresponds to TRBD2 (6 bases). With 10 bases removed from V and 2 bases from J, the gap between germline ends came to 18 bases. In germline, CDR1 is MNHEY, CDR2 SVGAGI. This CDR3 has 15 residues. The CDR3 sequence: CATLRRESTYNEQFF. For the CDR3, the DNA is TGTGCCACTCTAAGACGGGAGAGTACCTACAATGAGCAGTTCTTC.

This chain links TRBV27 with TRBJ1-2; possible D gene TRBD1, 5 bases. Germline CDR1 MNHEY, CDR2 SMNVEV (reference sequence). V was shortened by 6 bases and J by 3 bases, with 11 bases between the two germline ends. The CDR3 is 13 residues long. The CDR3 bases are TGTGCCAGCAGGGGGGGAGAGGACTATGGCTACACCTTC. Residues: CASRGGEDYGYTF.

The chain couples TRBV9 to TRBJ2-6; 11 nucleotides agree with TRBD1. J was trimmed by 9 bases and V by 4 bases; bases with no gene match: 6. Germline CDR1 SGDLS, CDR2 YYNGEE. The CDR3 length is 15 residues. This CDR3 is CASSTGQGAGNVLTF. The CDR3 nucleotides are TGTGCCAGCAGCACAGGACAGGGGGCCGGCAACGTCCTGACTTTC.

The chain has TRBV7-5 and TRBJ2-2; the table's D call, TRBD2, has no DNA check behind it. TRBV7-5 is reported as a pseudogene. This CDR3 is 16 amino acids long. The CDR3 DNA follows: TGTGTCAGAAGCTCCCCAGCGGGAGGGCCGCTCGGGGAGCTGTTTTTT. It is translated as CVRSSPAGGPLGELFF.

The chain uses TRBV7-6 and TRBJ2-1, with 12 bases matching TRBD2. J lost 7 bases, V lost 4 bases, and 11 bases had no gene match. This CDR3 region has 17 residues. Germline CDR1 SGHVS, CDR2 FNYEAQ. The CDR3 is CASSSTLLAGGRNEQFF. The CDR3 DNA is TGTGCCAGCAGCTCCACGCTGCTAGCGGGGGGGCGAAATGAGCAGTTCTTC.

This chain uses TRBV6-5 with TRBJ2-7, with unresolved D. The germline V gene encodes CDR1 MNHEY and CDR2 SVGAGI. The CDR3 is 13 amino acids. Trimming removed 6 bases from V and 0 bases from J, with 9 bases in between. CDR3 coding DNA: TGTGCCAGCAGGGATCGGGTCTCCTACGAGCAGTACTTC. It specifies CASRDRVSYEQYF.

CDR3 sequence: CASSQGQGSDYEQYF. The CDR3 region has the DNA TGTGCCAGCAGCCAAGGACAGGGAAGTGACTACGAGCAGTACTTC. The gene calls are TRBV3-1 (or the pseudogene TRBV3-2) and TRBJ2-7; TRBD1 matches at 7 bases. This CDR3 is built from 15 residues. V dropped 1 base and J dropped 3; count of bases not matched to a gene: 6. The V gene's germline CDR1 is LGHDT and CDR2 YNNKEL (reference sequence).

This clone has only one observation. The chain is built from TRBV9 and TRBJ1-1; D is unclear. Trimming left V 0 bases short and J 1 base short, with 10 bases between. This CDR3 is 15 amino acids long. Germline CDR1 reads SGDLS; CDR2 reads YYNGEE. The CDR3 is CASSVEPGGNTEAFF. In DNA form, the CDR3 reads TGTGCCAGCAGCGTAGAGCCGGGTGGGAACACTGAAGCTTTCTTT.

This chain links TRBV19 with TRBJ2-2, with D perhaps matching TRBD2 (5 bases). Germline loops: CDR1 LNHDA, CDR2 SQIVND (reference sequence). V lost 6 bases, J lost 3 bases, and 14 bases lay in between. This CDR3 spans 15 amino acids. Here the CDR3 reads CASSPSLGDTGELFF. The CDR3 coding sequence is TGTGCCAGTAGCCCTTCTCTGGGAGACACCGGGGAGCTGTTTTTT.